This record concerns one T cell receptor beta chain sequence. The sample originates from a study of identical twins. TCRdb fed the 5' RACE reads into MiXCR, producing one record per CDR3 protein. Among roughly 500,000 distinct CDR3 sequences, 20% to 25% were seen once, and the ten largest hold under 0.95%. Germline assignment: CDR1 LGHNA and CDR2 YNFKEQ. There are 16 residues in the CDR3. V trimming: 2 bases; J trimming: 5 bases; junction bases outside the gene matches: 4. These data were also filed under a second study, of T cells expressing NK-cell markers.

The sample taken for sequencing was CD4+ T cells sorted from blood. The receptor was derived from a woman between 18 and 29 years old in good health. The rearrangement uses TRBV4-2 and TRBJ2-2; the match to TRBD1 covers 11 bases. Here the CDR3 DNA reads TGTGCCAGCAGCCAAACCGGGACAGGGGGTACCGGGGAGCTGTTTTTT. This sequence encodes CASSQTGTGGTGELFF.